These 10 T cell receptor beta chains originate from one sample sequenced in a study of PD-1 blockade in classical Hodgkin lymphoma. Only in-frame clones appear in the TCRdb table, and some are missing; sequencing was by immunoSEQ multiplex PCR. The sample records 45,000 to 60,000 clones, approximately 90% being singletons. The time point denotes: newly diagnosed, previously untreated cHL patient sample. The specimen was peripheral blood mononuclear cells (PBMCs). Source of these receptors: a human donor with classical Hodgkin lymphoma.

The genes are TRBV7-8 and TRBJ1-1; D perhaps matches TRBD1 (5 bases). Trimming shortened V by 5 bases and J by 5 bases, and 12 bases separated the two germline ends. The CDR3 is 13 amino acids. CDR1 is SGHVS, CDR2 FQNEAQ, per germline. CDR3 sequence (DNA): TGTGCCAGCAGCCGCGGCGGGGGGACTGAAGCTTTCTTT. Translating it yields CASSRGGGTEAFF.

This clone appeared a few times. The chain has TRBV5-6 and TRBJ1-2; a weak D match, TRBD1 (5 bases). The CDR3 runs to 14 residues. V dropped 4 bases and J dropped 4 bases, with 14 bases sitting between them. The germline V gene has CDR1 SGHDT and CDR2 YYEEEE. The CDR3 reads CASSQSGVRYGYTF. CDR3 DNA: TGTGCCAGCAGCCAATCGGGGGTCCGCTATGGCTACACCTTC.

The V and J genes are TRBV11-2 and TRBJ2-1; 7 nucleotides match TRBD1. Trimming cost V 2 bases and J 8 bases; bases outside gene matches: 12. The CDR3 has 16 amino acids. CDR1 is SGHAT, CDR2 FQNNGV, per germline. The CDR3 bases are TGTGCCAGCAGCTTAATTCGGGGCAGGGGGTGGCATGAGCAGTTCTTC. It yields the protein CASSLIRGRGWHEQFF.

This clone was recorded once. This chain uses TRBV5-1 with TRBJ2-1; D may be TRBD2 (6 bases). Germline CDR1 reads SGHRS; CDR2 reads YFSETQ. The CDR3 has 13 amino acids. Trimming took 3 bases from V and 3 from J, leaving 7 bases between them. The CDR3 coding sequence is TGCGCCAGCAGCTCCGGGGGCTACAATGAGCAGTTCTTC. Translation: CASSSGGYNEQFF. Complete variable domain (other parts from reference TRBV5-1 and TRBJ2-1): KAGVTQTPRYLIKTRGQQVTLSCSPISGHRSVSWYQQTPGQGLQFLFEYFSETQRNKGNFPGRFSGRQFSNSRSEMNVSTLELGDSALYLCASSSGGYNEQFFGPGTRLTVL.

The chain carries TRBV20-1 and TRBJ2-1; the D gene could be TRBD1 or TRBD2 (6 bases each). The CDR3 runs 9 residues. Germline V gene sequence: CDR1 DFQATT, CDR2 SNEGSKA (reference sequence). Here the CDR3 reads CGGQGGQFF. CDR3 DNA: TGCGGGGGGCAGGGTGGGCAGTTCTTC.

The CDR3 sequence: CASSEGAKRRTHF. The CDR3 region has the DNA TGTGCCAGCAGTGAAGGGGCCAAACGCCGAACGCATTTT. J is TRBJ1-5 and V is TRBV6-1; no firm D call. Trimming removed 1 base at V and 15 bases at J, with 16 bases between. CDR3 length: 13 residues. Per the germline V gene, CDR1 is MNHNS and CDR2 is SASEGT.

This rearrangement joins TRBV6-5 to TRBJ1-2, with D perhaps TRBD1 (5 bases). The V end was cut by 2 bases, the J end by 4 bases, with 11 bases between. Germline V gives CDR1 MNHEY, CDR2 SVGAGI. The CDR3 runs to 14 residues. This CDR3 is CASSYLNGAYGYTF. As DNA, the CDR3 is TGTGCCAGCAGTTACCTCAATGGGGCCTATGGCTACACCTTC.

The gene calls are TRBV28 and TRBJ1-5; TRBD1 aligns across 7 bases. Per the germline V gene, CDR1 is MDHEN and CDR2 is SYDVKM. The CDR3 totals 16 residues. Trimming removed 6 bases from V and 0 bases from J; junction bases left unmatched: 8. The CDR3 DNA follows: TGTGCCAGCAGGCTGGGGACAGTGCTTAGCAATCAGCCCCAGCATTTT. Its protein is CASRLGTVLSNQPQHF. Variable domain in full (rest from reference TRBV28 and TRBJ1-5): DVKVTQSSRYLVKRTGEKVFLECVQDMDHENMFWYRQDPGLGLRLIYFSYDVKMKEKGDIPEGYSVSREKKERFSLILESASTNQTSMYLCASRLGTVLSNQPQHFGDGTRLSIL.

The chain is built from TRBV2 and TRBJ1-5; D call uncertain. The V end was cut by 10 bases, the J end by 1 base, with 17 bases between. Germline loops: CDR1 SNHLY, CDR2 FYNNEI. This CDR3 spans 15 amino acids. CDR3 nucleotides: TGTGCCACCCATATGGACGCTAAGAGCAATCAGCCCCAGCATTTT. This codes for CATHMDAKSNQPQHF.

The genes are TRBV15 and TRBJ2-7; 8 bases fit TRBD1. With 5 bases clipped from V and 3 bases from J, the junction kept 9 bases outside the gene matches. The germline V gene has CDR1 LNHNV and CDR2 YYDKDF (reference sequence). The CDR3 is made up of 15 amino acids. The CDR3 coding sequence is TGTGCCACCAGCGTAAGGACAGGGTTAAACTACGAGCAGTACTTC. It translates to CATSVRTGLNYEQYF. Full variable domain (outside the CDR3, taken from reference TRBV15 and TRBJ2-7): DAMVIQNPRYQVTQFGKPVTLSCSQTLNHNVMYWYQQKSSQAPKLLFHYYDKDFNNEADTPDNFQSRRPNTSFCFLDIRSPGLGDTAMYLCATSVRTGLNYEQYFGPGTRLTVT.